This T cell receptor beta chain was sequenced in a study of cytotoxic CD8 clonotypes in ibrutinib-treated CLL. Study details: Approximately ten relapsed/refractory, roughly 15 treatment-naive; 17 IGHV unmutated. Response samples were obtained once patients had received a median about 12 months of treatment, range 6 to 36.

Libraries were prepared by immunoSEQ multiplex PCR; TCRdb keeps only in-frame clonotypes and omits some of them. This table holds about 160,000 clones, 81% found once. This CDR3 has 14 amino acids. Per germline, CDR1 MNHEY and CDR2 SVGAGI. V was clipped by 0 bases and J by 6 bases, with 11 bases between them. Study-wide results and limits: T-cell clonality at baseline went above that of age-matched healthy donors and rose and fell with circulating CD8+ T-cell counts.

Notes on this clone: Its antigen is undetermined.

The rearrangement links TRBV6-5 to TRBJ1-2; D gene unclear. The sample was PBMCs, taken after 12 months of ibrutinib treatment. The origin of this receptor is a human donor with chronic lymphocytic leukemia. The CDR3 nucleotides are TGTGCCAGCAGTTACTCGATGCCGAAAGATGGCTACACCTTC. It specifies CASSYSMPKDGYTF.